Each of the 20 T cell receptor beta chains below was sequenced from the same sample in a study of Ad26.COV2.S vaccination and SARS-CoV-2 variants. This table comes from immunoSEQ multiplex PCR, and its TCRdb copy is limited to in-frame clones, with some not included. The repertoire includes about 680,000 clones, approximately 88% of them detected once, and approximately 1.5% sits in the top ten. Treatment reported: approximately 18 received Ad26.COV2.S at low or high dose, single or two shots; several received placebo; per-sample allocation not given. Day 63 following the first vaccine or placebo injection was when the samples were taken. The sequenced sample was peripheral blood, obtained in a trial of Ad26.COV2.S vaccine versus placebo. The receptors stem from a person aged 18-60 years who received the Ad26.COV2.S COVID-19 vaccine or a placebo.

The V and J genes are TRBV27 and TRBJ2-5; D gene ambiguous. CDR1 MNHEY and CDR2 SMNVEV come from the germline V gene (reference sequence). The CDR3 totals 13 residues. V lost 2 bases to trimming and J lost 5 bases, with 9 bases between them. The CDR3 DNA reads TGTGCCAGCAGTTTACGGTCTCTGGAGACCCAGTACTTC. It specifies CASSLRSLETQYF.

This clone was counted a single time. The chain uses TRBV29-1 and TRBJ2-7; TRBD1 matches at 7 bases. V shed 6 bases and J 1 base; nucleotides not matched to a gene: 9. The CDR3 is 14 amino acids. CDR1 and CDR2 (germline): SQVTM, ANQGSEA. CDR3 DNA sequence: TGCAGCGTCCTCCGGGACAGACTATCCTACGAGCAGTACTTC. Its translation is CSVLRDRLSYEQYF.

CDR3 DNA: TGCGCCAGCAGCCAACCGGCGGATAATTCACCCCTCCACTTT. Residues: CASSQPADNSPLHF. The V gene is TRBV4-3, the J gene TRBJ1-6; D is undetermined. The CDR3 contains 14 residues. The V gene lost 2 bases and the J gene lost 5 bases, with 7 bases spanning the gap. Germline values: CDR1 LGHNA, CDR2 YSLEER.

J is TRBJ1-5 and V is TRBV7-9, with 8 bases identical to TRBD1. This CDR3 comprises 17 residues. Germline assignment: CDR1 SEHNR and CDR2 FQNEAQ (reference sequence). Losses at the gene ends were 5 bases for V and 0 bases for J; bases not matched to a gene: 9. Here the CDR3 DNA reads TGTGCCAGCAGCCTAGGGACAGGTTCGTTTAGCAATCAGCCCCAGCATTTT. It codes for CASSLGTGSFSNQPQHF.

V usage is TRBV6-6 and J usage is TRBJ1-3, with unresolved D. The V and J ends lost 4 bases and 7 bases respectively, with 14 bases between them. This CDR3 has 14 amino acids. CDR1 is MNHNY and CDR2 is SVGAGI in the germline V gene (reference sequence). CDR3 sequence: CASSSPPLRNTIYF. For the CDR3, the DNA is TGTGCCAGCAGTTCCCCACCCTTACGGAACACCATATATTTT.

This clone was seen just once. V usage is TRBV11-3 and J usage is TRBJ1-1; 9 bases agree with TRBD1. This CDR3 is built from 14 residues. Looked up from germline, CDR1 is SGHNT and CDR2 is YENEEA. V lost 4 bases to trimming and J lost 4 bases; unmatched junction nucleotides: 4. The CDR3 reads CASSWTGAATEAFF. CDR3 nucleotide sequence: TGTGCCAGCAGCTGGACAGGGGCCGCCACTGAAGCTTTCTTT.

The genes are TRBV15 and TRBJ2-6, with no clear D. This CDR3 comprises 16 residues. Trimming removed 0 bases from V and 3 bases from J, with 9 bases in between. CDR1 LNHNV and CDR2 YYDKDF come from the germline V gene (reference sequence). CDR3 bases: TGTGCCACCAGCAGAGATGAGGCTGGTGGGGCCAACGTCCTGACTTTC. Residues: CATSRDEAGGANVLTF.

The chain combines TRBV5-1 with TRBJ2-3; D gene ambiguous. The germline CDR1 and CDR2 sequences are SGHRS and YFSETQ. V lost 0 bases and J 6 bases, leaving 5 bases between the germline ends. This CDR3 has 12 amino acids. This chain's CDR3 is CASSLGVDTQYF. The CDR3 nucleotides read TGCGCCAGCAGCTTGGGTGTGGATACGCAGTATTTT.

The genes are TRBV3-1 (or the pseudogene TRBV3-2) and TRBJ1-2, with D tentatively TRBD1 (5 bases). From germline, CDR1 is LGHDT and CDR2 YNNKEL (reference sequence). CDR3 length: 13 residues. Trimming removed 4 bases at V and 0 bases at J, with 6 bases between. CDR3: CASSPQANYGYTF. The CDR3, as DNA: TGTGCCAGCAGCCCACAGGCTAACTATGGCTACACCTTC.

The gene calls are TRBV6-2 or TRBV6-3 and TRBJ1-5; no firm D call. The length of the CDR3 is 16 residues. The V end was cut by 0 bases, the J end by 0 bases, with 9 bases between. The germline V gene encodes CDR1 MNHEY and CDR2 SVGEGT. CDR3 DNA sequence: TGTGCCAGCAGTTACTCGTCGCCAAGTAGCAATCAGCCCCAGCATTTT. Protein product: CASSYSSPSSNQPQHF.

The rearrangement uses TRBV5-1 and TRBJ2-6, with 11 nucleotides matching TRBD2. With V trimmed by 0 bases and J by 2 bases, 4 bases remained unmatched. The CDR3 runs to 18 residues. In germline, CDR1 is SGHRS, CDR2 YFSETQ. The CDR3 here is CASSLAILAGAGANVLTF. The CDR3 bases are TGCGCCAGCAGCTTGGCCATACTAGCGGGGGCTGGGGCCAACGTCCTGACTTTC. Together with reference TRBV5-1 and TRBJ2-6, the CDR3 gives the full variable domain: KAGVTQTPRYLIKTRGQQVTLSCSPISGHRSVSWYQQTPGQGLQFLFEYFSETQRNKGNFPGRFSGRQFSNSRSEMNVSTLELGDSALYLCASSLAILAGAGANVLTFGAGSRLTVL.

The chain is built from TRBV5-4 and TRBJ1-1; 8 bases match TRBD1. The ends lost 7 bases at V and 10 bases at J; junction bases unmatched: 12. The germline CDR1 and CDR2 sequences are SGHNT and YYREEE (reference sequence). This CDR3 comprises 13 residues. CDR3 in DNA: TGTGCCAGCTGGAACCAGGGGGCTGGAGGAGCTTTCTTT. As protein: CASWNQGAGGAFF.

V is TRBV19 and J is TRBJ2-7, with D unclear. The CDR3 covers 13 residues. The V gene's germline CDR1 is LNHDA and CDR2 SQIVND (reference sequence). The germline V and J ends were trimmed by 5 bases and 0 bases, with 8 bases remaining between them. The chain's CDR3 is CASSAQPSYEQYF. The CDR3 nucleotides are TGTGCCAGTAGTGCCCAACCCTCCTACGAGCAGTACTTC.

This chain links TRBV12-5 with TRBJ1-6; tentative D call: TRBD1 (6 bases). The germline CDR1 and CDR2 sequences are LGHNT and FRNRAP. V was clipped by 6 bases and J by 6 bases, with 12 bases between them. The CDR3 runs 14 residues. CDR3 nucleotides: TGTGCTAGTGGGATGGACAGTATTAATTCACCCCTCCACTTT. As protein: CASGMDSINSPLHF.

V gene TRBV6-6 combines with J gene TRBJ1-2, with D possibly being TRBD1 (5 bases). Germline-derived CDR1 and CDR2 are MNHNY and SVGAGI (reference sequence). This CDR3 has 14 residues. V dropped 0 bases and J dropped 6 bases, with 11 bases sitting between them. CDR3 sequence: CASSYSQGSHGYTF. As DNA, the CDR3 is TGTGCCAGCAGTTACTCGCAGGGTTCCCATGGCTACACCTTC.

This chain links TRBV7-2 with TRBJ2-3, with a tentative D call TRBD1 (6 bases). This CDR3 comprises 14 residues. Germline V gives CDR1 SGHTA, CDR2 FQGNSA. Trimming took 5 bases from V and 4 from J, leaving 13 bases between them. CDR3 loop: CASSTQGSADTQYF. The CDR3 nucleotides are TGTGCCAGCAGCACGCAGGGGAGCGCAGATACGCAGTATTTT. The whole variable domain, filled in from reference TRBV7-2 and TRBJ2-3, reads GAGVSQSPSNKVTEKGKDVELRCDPISGHTALYWYRQSLGQGLEFLIYFQGNSAPDKSGLPSDRFSAERTGGSVSTLTIQRTQQEDSAVYLCASSTQGSADTQYFGPGTRLTVL.

The CDR3 region has the DNA TGTGCCAGTAGTGTACTCCTCAGCGGGAGAGGAGATACGCAGTATTTT. This sequence encodes CASSVLLSGRGDTQYF. The V gene is TRBV19, the J gene TRBJ2-3; 8 bases align to TRBD2. CDR1 and CDR2 (germline): LNHDA, SQIVND (reference sequence). The V and J ends lost 5 bases and 5 bases, in that order; junction bases with no gene match: 12. This CDR3 is built from 16 residues.

This chain connects TRBV24-1 to TRBJ2-3; D is unresolved. V was trimmed by 3 bases and J by 1 base, leaving 13 bases between them. The CDR3 is 16 amino acids. Germline V lookup: CDR1 KGHDR, CDR2 SFDVKD. The CDR3 bases are TGTGCCACCAGTGATCCCGGGTCCCTCGGCACAGATACGCAGTATTTT. Translated, it gives CATSDPGSLGTDTQYF.

The chain carries TRBV6-6 and TRBJ2-7; D is uncertain. V lost 6 bases, J lost 0 bases, and 9 bases lay in between. The CDR3 extends over 13 amino acids. Germline values: CDR1 MNHNY, CDR2 SVGAGI (reference sequence). This chain's CDR3 is CASSLTPSYEQYF. The CDR3 region has the DNA TGTGCCAGCAGCCTCACCCCCTCCTACGAGCAGTACTTC.

This chain connects TRBV30 to TRBJ1-5; TRBD1 aligns across 8 bases. CDR1 is GTSNPN and CDR2 is SVGIG in the germline V gene (reference sequence). J was trimmed by 7 bases and V by 1 base; bases with no gene match: 6. This CDR3 region has 14 residues. The CDR3 nucleotides read TGTGCCTGGAGTGCTGGACAGGGTGACCAGCCCCAGCATTTT. Its protein is CAWSAGQGDQPQHF.